This T cell receptor (beta chain) was observed in a study of T cells in Graves' hyperthyroidism and ophthalmopathy. Background on the study: Once the initial diagnosis was made, peripheral blood was obtained before any treatment.

Findings of the study overall: Researchers report that a 13 V-J model separated ophthalmopathy from stable hyperthyroidism.

A NOSPECS grade of at least 4, a Clinical Activity Score of at least 3 and duration under 3 months were recorded in ophthalmopathy patients. Uncontrolled infection, other autoimmune disease, pregnancy or lactation disqualified patients from enrolment. Amplified TCR beta CDR3 regions derived from RNA transcripts. The study used the HTBI primer set for a first-round RT-PCR of the TCR CDR3. In TCRdb, the multiplex PCR reads were re-called with MiXCR into one record per CDR3 protein. Of around 540,000 distinct CDR3 sequences in the sample, 15% to 20% were seen once. This clonotype was seen only a few times. Antigen: not known. CDR3 length: 15 amino acids. Per germline, CDR1 SGHTA and CDR2 FQGTGA. V shed 1 base and J shed 0 bases, with 7 bases lying between them.

This chain connects TRBV7-3 to TRBJ1-3; D unresolved. Sequencing input: blood. The receptor was derived from a woman aged 25 to 45 with Graves' ophthalmopathy. DNA of the CDR3: TGTGCCAGCAGCTTAATGTTGGGCTCTGGAAACACCATATATTTT. Translated: CASSLMLGSGNTIYF.